This TCR beta chain was sequenced during a study of response to subunit inactivated influenza vaccine. Study-wide results and caveats: Each seasonal influenza vaccination, the authors suggested, recruits few new T cells.

V lost 3 bases, J lost 2 bases, and 9 bases lay in between. Germline CDR1 LGHNA, CDR2 YSLEER. This CDR3 comprises 14 residues. In its sample, this clonotype was seen a few times. Its antigen remains unknown. From the RT-PCR reads, TCRdb called clonotypes with MiXCR, one entry per CDR3 protein. The sample includes about 500,000 distinct CDR3 sequences, about 15% of them seen just once. The gene calls are TRBV4-3 and TRBJ2-3; maybe TRBD1 (6 bases). The material sequenced was CD4+ T cells sorted from PBMCs, taken around 25 months after vaccination. This TCR was sampled from a man between 50 and 75 years old who received an inactivated influenza vaccine. The CDR3 DNA is TGCGCCAGCAGCCAGGGACACTACACAGATACGCAGTATTTT. Protein: CASSQGHYTDTQYF.